What follows are 29 T cell receptor beta chains derived from one specimen sequenced in a study of blood T cell repertoires in COVID-19 (dated by TCRdb to the early 2020s). To prepare the library, the immunoSEQ multiplex PCR assay was applied. As stored in TCRdb, this immuneACCESS dataset retains in-frame rearrangements with V and J assigned. A fraction of the clones does not appear; measured against another copy, unresolved V genes explain less than half of the discrepancy, and the remainder lacks a known reason. The sample table records about 190,000 clones; almost 80% of these occur just once. The ten largest clones add up to roughly a sixth of the sample. The sequencing sample was made of PBMCs or T cells enriched from blood (not recorded which). The receptors were gathered from a woman between 45 and 60 years old who had recovered from COVID-19.

The chain employs TRBV18 and TRBJ2-1, with 9 positions matching TRBD2. Germline V gene sequence: CDR1 KGHSH, CDR2 LQKENI. Trimming took 2 bases from V and 5 from J; bases not matched to a gene: 4. This CDR3 contains 15 residues. CDR3 DNA sequence: TGTGCCAGCTCACCAGCGGGAGGGCCCAACAATGAGCAGTTCTTC. It specifies CASSPAGGPNNEQFF.

The chain couples TRBV27 to TRBJ2-7, with 11 nucleotides matching TRBD2. CDR1 and CDR2 (germline): MNHEY, SMNVEV (reference sequence). The CDR3 consists of 18 residues. The ends lost 3 bases at V and 3 bases at J; junction bases unmatched: 13. CDR3 amino acids: CASSFAASTSGRGYEQYF. In DNA, the CDR3 is TGTGCCAGCAGTTTCGCGGCTTCAACTAGCGGGAGAGGCTACGAGCAGTACTTC.

This chain joins TRBV7-3 and TRBJ2-5; 7 bases agree with TRBD1. The CDR3 is made up of 14 amino acids. Germline CDR1 SGHTA, CDR2 FQGTGA. The V gene end was trimmed by 4 bases and the J gene end by 4 bases; junction bases not matched to a gene: 6. The CDR3 region is CASSSQGRTETQYF. The CDR3 DNA follows: TGTGCCAGCAGCTCACAGGGGCGAACAGAGACCCAGTACTTC.

The chain couples TRBV11-2 to TRBJ2-7; TRBD1 might be the D (6 bases). The CDR3 totals 15 residues. Trimming cost V 5 bases and J 0 bases, with 14 bases left between them. In germline, CDR1 is SGHAT, CDR2 FQNNGV. The CDR3 DNA reads as TGTGCCAGCAGCCGGGCCAGGGGCCCCTCCTACGAGCAGTACTTC. Protein sequence: CASSRARGPSYEQYF.

The chain carries TRBV28 and TRBJ2-3; maybe TRBD1 (6 bases). Trimming left V 6 bases short and J 1 base short, with 11 bases between. The germline V gene has CDR1 MDHEN and CDR2 SYDVKM. The CDR3 runs 14 residues. Here the CDR3 reads CASRIPGGTDTQYF. CDR3 coding DNA: TGTGCCAGCAGGATTCCAGGGGGCACAGATACGCAGTATTTT.

V usage is TRBV28 and J usage is TRBJ1-1; D might be TRBD1 (6 bases). This CDR3 spans 16 amino acids. Between the trimmed V and J ends, which lost 3 bases and 0 bases, there was a span of 14 bases. Germline V gene lookup returns CDR1 MDHEN and CDR2 SYDVKM. The CDR3 nucleotides are TGTGCCAGCAGTTTCGTACAGGGCTACATGAACACTGAAGCTTTCTTT. The encoded protein is CASSFVQGYMNTEAFF.

This chain uses TRBV9 with TRBJ2-2; 9 bases line up with TRBD2. This CDR3 has 16 residues. Losses at the gene ends were 2 bases for V and 3 bases for J; bases not matched to a gene: 5. Looked up from germline, CDR1 is SGDLS and CDR2 is YYNGEE. As DNA, the CDR3 is TGTGCCAGCAGCGTGAGCGGGAGGTCTTACACCGGGGAGCTGTTTTTT. Translating it yields CASSVSGRSYTGELFF.

The chain has TRBV14 and TRBJ2-3, with D perhaps matching TRBD2 (5 bases). CDR1 SGHDN and CDR2 FVKESK come from the germline V gene. Trimming pared 4 bases from V and 7 bases from J, leaving 12 bases between. The CDR3 is made up of 13 amino acids. CDR3 region: CASSPLLENTQYF. CDR3 sequence (DNA): TGTGCCAGCAGCCCTCTACTAGAAAATACGCAGTATTTT.

J is TRBJ2-7 and V is TRBV29-1; 12 bases are shared with TRBD2. The CDR3 totals 14 residues. The junction had 5 bases not matched to a gene; V was cut back by 5 bases and J by 3 bases. Germline loops: CDR1 SQVTM, CDR2 ANQGSEA. This CDR3 reads CSVPKTSGSYEQYF. The DNA of the CDR3 is TGCAGCGTTCCGAAGACTAGCGGGAGCTACGAGCAGTACTTC.

This clone was counted many times. The chain combines TRBV4-1 with TRBJ1-5, with a weak D call TRBD1 (6 bases). The V gene's germline CDR1 is MGHRA and CDR2 YSYEKL. Trimming took 4 bases from V and 3 from J, leaving 13 bases between them. The CDR3 loop spans 15 amino acids. The CDR3 DNA follows: TGCGCCAGCAGCCTAATCCAGGGGAACAATCAGCCCCAGCATTTT. This gives the protein CASSLIQGNNQPQHF.

The V call is TRBV19, the J call TRBJ2-5; 8 bases are shared with TRBD1. Germline lookup yields CDR1 LNHDA and CDR2 SQIVND (reference sequence). Trimming at V came to 4 bases and at J to 0 bases, leaving 1 base not matched to a gene. The CDR3 sequence is 14 residues long. Written as DNA, the CDR3 is TGTGCCAGTAGTAACAGGGGGTACCAAGAGACCCAGTACTTC. Protein: CASSNRGYQETQYF.

This clone was counted between two and nine times. This chain links TRBV19 with TRBJ2-5; D might be TRBD2 (6 bases). The CDR3 length is 15 residues. With 2 bases removed from V and 7 bases from J, the gap between germline ends came to 17 bases. The germline CDR1 and CDR2 sequences are LNHDA and SQIVND (reference sequence). CDR3 sequence reads: CASSIPAGFGVTQYF. CDR3 sequence (DNA): TGTGCCAGTAGTATACCCGCGGGGTTTGGGGTGACCCAGTACTTC.

The chain joins TRBV20-1 to TRBJ2-3; D call uncertain. In germline, CDR1 is DFQATT, CDR2 SNEGSKA (reference sequence). There are 11 residues in the CDR3. V lost 1 base and J 7 bases, leaving 6 bases between the germline ends. DNA for the CDR3: TGCAGTGCTAGAGTCCAGTATACGCAGTATTTT. This encodes CSARVQYTQYF.

This chain links TRBV18 with TRBJ2-7; possibly TRBD2 for D (6 bases). The CDR3 contains 15 residues. The germline CDR1 and CDR2 sequences are KGHSH and LQKENI. The ends were cut back, 4 bases at V and 6 bases at J, with 19 bases in the middle. The CDR3 loop reads CASSLSGGVGSEQYF. CDR3 nucleotides: TGTGCCAGCTCACTATCCGGAGGGGTGGGGAGCGAGCAGTACTTC.

This clone was seen a handful of times. The genes are TRBV4-2 and TRBJ1-2, with TRBD1 matching over 8 bases. Germline CDR1 is LGHNA and CDR2 is YNFKEQ. V gave up 1 base and J gave up 3 bases; unmatched junction bases: 4. This CDR3 spans 15 amino acids. CDR3 in amino acids: CASSQGGQAHYGYTF. The CDR3 DNA sequence: TGTGCCAGCAGCCAAGGGGGACAGGCCCACTATGGCTACACCTTC.

The chain is built from TRBV27 and TRBJ2-6; D is possibly TRBD1 (6 bases). The V end was cut by 3 bases, the J end by 4 bases, with 10 bases between. Germline loops: CDR1 MNHEY, CDR2 SMNVEV (reference sequence). This CDR3 spans 15 amino acids. In DNA, the CDR3 is TGTGCCAGCAGTTTCGTGGGGGCCGGGGCCAACGTCCTGACTTTC. Its protein is CASSFVGAGANVLTF.

A note on this clone: Other DNA sequences in this specimen translate into the identical CDR3. This chain connects TRBV5-1 to TRBJ2-1; D is possibly TRBD2 (6 bases). The germline V and J ends were trimmed by 0 bases and 3 bases, with 7 bases remaining between them. The length of the CDR3 is 14 residues. CDR1 is SGHRS and CDR2 is YFSETQ in the germline V gene. The CDR3, as DNA: TGCGCCAGCAGCTTGGGTAGCGGCTACAATGAGCAGTTCTTC. This translates into CASSLGSGYNEQFF.

Regarding this clone: The same CDR3 is also encoded by other DNA sequences in this sample. V is TRBV5-8 and J is TRBJ1-2; TRBD1 agrees at 11 bases. With 4 bases clipped from V and 3 bases from J, the junction kept 5 bases outside the gene matches. This CDR3 is 15 amino acids long. CDR1 is SGHTS and CDR2 is YDEGEE in the germline V gene. This CDR3 reads CASSPRTGGYYGYTF. The DNA of the CDR3 is TGTGCCAGCAGCCCTCGGACAGGGGGCTACTATGGCTACACCTTC.

The V call is TRBV4-1, the J call TRBJ2-1; a weak D match, TRBD1 (6 bases). The CDR3 sequence is 18 residues long. V dropped 2 bases and J dropped 0 bases, with 17 bases sitting between them. The germline CDR1 and CDR2 sequences are MGHRA and YSYEKL. CDR3 nucleotides: TGCGCCAGCAGCCAAACAGGGATTAGTTTCGGCTCCTACAATGAGCAGTTCTTC. Its translation: CASSQTGISFGSYNEQFF.

The chain carries TRBV2 and TRBJ2-7; D is undetermined. CDR1 is SNHLY, CDR2 FYNNEI, per germline. The CDR3 has 12 amino acids. The germline V and J ends were trimmed by 9 bases and 0 bases, with 9 bases remaining between them. CDR3 sequence: CARGRPSYEQYF. The CDR3 DNA reads TGTGCCAGGGGCAGGCCCTCCTACGAGCAGTACTTC.

V gene TRBV5-1 combines with J gene TRBJ2-7, with a possible D match to TRBD1 (5 bases). Trimming pared 4 bases from V and 2 bases from J, leaving 10 bases between. The CDR3 is made up of 13 amino acids. CDR1 and CDR2 from the germline V gene are SGHRS and YFSETQ. The CDR3 region has the DNA TGCGCCAGCAGCATAACAGGACCCTACGAGCAGTACTTC. Amino acids: CASSITGPYEQYF.

This rearrangement joins TRBV7-8 to TRBJ2-1; perhaps TRBD2 as D (5 bases). The CDR3 has 14 amino acids. Germline V lookup: CDR1 SGHVS, CDR2 FQNEAQ. V was clipped by 3 bases and J by 10 bases, with 16 bases between them. The CDR3 is CASSFLDTGGEQFF. CDR3 DNA: TGTGCCAGCAGCTTCCTCGATACGGGCGGGGAGCAGTTCTTC.

The chain combines TRBV20-1 with TRBJ2-5; no reliable D call. This CDR3 comprises 13 residues. Germline V gene sequence: CDR1 DFQATT, CDR2 SNEGSKA (reference sequence). Trimming took off 3 bases at V and 2 bases at J, with 10 bases between the two ends. CDR3 DNA sequence: TGCAGTGCTAGTCTTAACTTACAAGAGACCCAGTACTTC. As protein: CSASLNLQETQYF.

The chain employs TRBV5-8 and TRBJ1-1, with 10 bases that match TRBD1. V shed 7 bases and J 7 bases; nucleotides not matched to a gene: 13. Germline V gene data show CDR1 as SGHTS and CDR2 as YDEGEE. The CDR3 runs to 15 residues. CDR3: CASALAGQGIFEAFF. The CDR3 DNA reads TGTGCCAGCGCACTGGCGGGACAGGGGATTTTTGAAGCTTTCTTT.

This clone was counted a single time. The chain joins TRBV9 to TRBJ2-3; no definite D call. The germline V gene has CDR1 SGDLS and CDR2 YYNGEE. The V end was cut by 0 bases, the J end by 2 bases, with 10 bases between. This CDR3 region has 15 residues. The DNA for the CDR3 is TGTGCCAGCAGCGTAGCCCCCTACCCCACAGATACGCAGTATTTT. Its translation: CASSVAPYPTDTQYF.

The chain joins TRBV19 to TRBJ2-6, with D possibly being TRBD1 (7 bases). The ends were cut back, 5 bases at V and 0 bases at J, with 14 bases in the middle. The length of the CDR3 is 17 residues. Looked up from germline, CDR1 is LNHDA and CDR2 is SQIVND (reference sequence). The DNA for the CDR3 is TGTGCCAGTAGTTTCAGGGGGGCGGACTCTGGGGCCAACGTCCTGACTTTC. This sequence encodes CASSFRGADSGANVLTF.

This chain uses TRBV5-1 with TRBJ2-1; 9 bases map to TRBD2. V was clipped by 0 bases and J by 5 bases; unmatched bases: 15. The CDR3 consists of 19 residues. CDR1 and CDR2 from the germline V gene are SGHRS and YFSETQ. CDR3 DNA: TGCGCCAGCAGCTTGGGGGGAACCATAGCGGGAGAGACACACAATGAGCAGTTCTTC. It yields the protein CASSLGGTIAGETHNEQFF.

J is TRBJ2-5 and V is TRBV5-1; 8 nucleotides agree with TRBD1. The J segment lost 2 bases and the V segment lost 0 bases, leaving 3 bases of the junction unmatched. The germline V gene encodes CDR1 SGHRS and CDR2 YFSETQ. The CDR3 has 15 residues. CDR3 in DNA: TGCGCCAGCAGCTTGGAGACAGGGGCGCAAGAGACCCAGTACTTC. Translated, it gives CASSLETGAQETQYF.

The V call is TRBV12-3 or TRBV12-4, the J call TRBJ1-6, with D hard to call. Trimming removed 2 bases at V and 14 bases at J, with 13 bases between. The CDR3 is 13 amino acids. CDR3 loop: CASSLTTPPALHF. DNA of the CDR3: TGTGCCAGCAGTTTAACGACACCCCCGGCCCTCCACTTT.